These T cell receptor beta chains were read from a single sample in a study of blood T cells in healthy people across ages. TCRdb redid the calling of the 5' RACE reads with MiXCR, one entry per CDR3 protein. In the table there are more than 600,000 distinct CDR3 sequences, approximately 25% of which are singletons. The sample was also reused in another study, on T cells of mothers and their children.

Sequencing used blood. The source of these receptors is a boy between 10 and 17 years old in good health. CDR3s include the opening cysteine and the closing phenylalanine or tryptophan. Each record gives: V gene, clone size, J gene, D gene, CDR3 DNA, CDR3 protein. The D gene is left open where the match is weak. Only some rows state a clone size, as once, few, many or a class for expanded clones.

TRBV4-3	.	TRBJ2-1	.	TGCGCCAGCAGCCTCGGAGGGGGAGGGTATGAGCAGTTCTTC	CASSLGGGGYEQFF
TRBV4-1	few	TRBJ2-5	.	TGCGCCAGCAGCCAAGTTGCAGGGACCCAGTACTTC	CASSQVAGTQYF
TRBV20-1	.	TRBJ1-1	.	TGCAGTGCTAGGGATGATGCTATGGGTACTGAAGCTTTCTTT	CSARDDAMGTEAFF
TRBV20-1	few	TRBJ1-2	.	TGCAGTGCTAGAGATCAGGATACCAACTATGGCTACACCTTC	CSARDQDTNYGYTF
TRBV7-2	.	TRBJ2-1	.	TGTGCCAGCAGCTTAGGGGACCCCGCCTACAATGAGCAGTTCTTC	CASSLGDPAYNEQFF
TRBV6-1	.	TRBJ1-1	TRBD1	TGTGCCAGCAGTGCCAGGACAGGGGGCAACATGAACACTGAAGCTTTCTTT	CASSARTGGNMNTEAFF
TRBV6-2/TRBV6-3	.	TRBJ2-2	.	TGTGCCAGCAGTTACGAAACGGGCCACCCGACCGGGGAGCTGTTTTTT	CASSYETGHPTGELFF
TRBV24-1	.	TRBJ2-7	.	TGTGCCACCAGTGACCCAGGGACTCCCGGAGTGCAGTACTTC	CATSDPGTPGVQYF
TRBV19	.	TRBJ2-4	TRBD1	TGTGCCAGTGGGACAGGGGAAAACATTCAGTACTTC	CASGTGENIQYF
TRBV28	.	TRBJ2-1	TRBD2	TGTGCCAGCAGTTCACTAGCGGGAGCATTGGTCAATGAGCGGTTCTTC	CASSSLAGALVNERFF
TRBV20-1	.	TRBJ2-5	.	TGCAGTGCTACAAAAACAGGGAAAGGGGAGACCCAGTACTTC	CSATKTGKGETQYF
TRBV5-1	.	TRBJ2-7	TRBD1	TGCGCCAGCAGCCGAGCGGGACAGGGATACTACGAGCAGTACTTC	CASSRAGQGYYEQYF
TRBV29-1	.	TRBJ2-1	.	TGCAGCGTTGTACAGGCTTACAATGAGCAGTTCTTC	CSVVQAYNEQFF
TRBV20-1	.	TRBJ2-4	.	TGCAGTGCTAGAGAGTTAGCCAAAAACATTCAGTACTTC	CSARELAKNIQYF
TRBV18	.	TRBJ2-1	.	TGTGCCAGCTCACCCCTAAGCGGGCCCTCCTACAATGAGCAGTTCTTC	CASSPLSGPSYNEQFF
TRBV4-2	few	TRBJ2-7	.	TGTGCCAGCAGTCAGAGGCAGGTCAGGGATTCGGACTCCCTCCTCCGGGAGCAGTACTTC	CASSQRQVRDSDSLLREQYF
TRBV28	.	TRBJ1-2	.	TGTGCCAGCAGGCCACGGGGGGGCGCTTTATATGGCTACACCTTC	CASRPRGGALYGYTF
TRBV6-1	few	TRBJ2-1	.	TGTGCCAGCAGTGAAGATCGACTAGTCAAATCCGGTGAGCAGTTCTTC	CASSEDRLVKSGEQFF
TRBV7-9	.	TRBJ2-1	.	TGTGCCAGCAGCTTAGTCCCCGCGAGCTCCTACAATGAGCAGTCCTTC	CASSLVPASSYNEQSF
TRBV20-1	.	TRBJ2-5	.	TGCAGCTGGGACCAGGAGACCCAGTACTTC	CSWDQETQYF
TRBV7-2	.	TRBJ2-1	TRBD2	TGTGCCAGCAGCTTAGATACCGGGACTAGCGCGAGGAATGAGCAGTTCTTC	CASSLDTGTSARNEQFF
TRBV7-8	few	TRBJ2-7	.	TGTGCCAGCAGCTCGCCTGATTGGGGTCACGAGCAGTACTTC	CASSSPDWGHEQYF
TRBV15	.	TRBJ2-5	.	TGTGCCACCAGCAGACTATCCGCAGGGAATACGGAGACCCAGTACTTC	CATSRLSAGNTETQYF
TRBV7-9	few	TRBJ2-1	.	TGTGCCAGCGCCCCGCGGAATGAGCAGTTCTTC	CASAPRNEQFF
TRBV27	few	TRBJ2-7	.	TGTGCCAGCAGCCCCGGACGGGACTCCTACGAGCAGTACTTC	CASSPGRDSYEQYF
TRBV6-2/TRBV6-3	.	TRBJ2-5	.	TGTGCCAACAGTTACTCGGAGAACCCGGGGCAAGAGACCCAGTACTTC	CANSYSENPGQETQYF
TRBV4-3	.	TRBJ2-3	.	TGCGCCAGCAGCCTCGAGTTTGGCGGGGGCGGAACCGATACGCAGTATTTT	CASSLEFGGGGTDTQYF
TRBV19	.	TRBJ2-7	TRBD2	TGTGCCACAGCGGGACTAGCGGAGTACGAGCAGTACTTC	CATAGLAEYEQYF
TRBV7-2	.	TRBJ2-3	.	TGTGCCAGCAGCCTCAGACAGATTTCGACAGATACGCAGTATTTT	CASSLRQISTDTQYF
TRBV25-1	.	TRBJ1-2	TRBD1	TGTGCCAGCAGAGGACAGGGTAATGGCTACACCTTC	CASRGQGNGYTF
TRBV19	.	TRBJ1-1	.	TGTGCCAGTAAAATCAAAGCGAACACTGAAGCTTTCTTT	CASKIKANTEAFF
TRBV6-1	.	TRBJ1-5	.	TGTGCCAGCAGTAAGGGCTTCGAGGGAAATCAGCCCCAGCATTTT	CASSKGFEGNQPQHF
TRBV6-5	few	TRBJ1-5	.	TGTGCCAGCAGTTTCGGACCGGCGAACCAGCCCCAGCATTTT	CASSFGPANQPQHF
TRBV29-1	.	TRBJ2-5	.	TGCAGCGTTGAAAGCACCTCCGAGACCCAGTACTTC	CSVESTSETQYF
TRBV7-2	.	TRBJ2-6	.	TGTGCCAGCAGCTCCGAGTTTGGGGGCGCAGCCCCTGGGGCCAACGTCCTGACTTTC	CASSSEFGGAAPGANVLTF
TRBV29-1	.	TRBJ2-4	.	TGCAGCGTCCCAATACTGGACATTCAGTACTTC	CSVPILDIQYF
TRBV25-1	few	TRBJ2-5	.	TGTGCCAGCAGTGAACCCATGGAGACCCAGTACTTC	CASSEPMETQYF
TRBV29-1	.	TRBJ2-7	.	TGCAGCGCCGTCCTTCACTACGAGCAGTACTTC	CSAVLHYEQYF
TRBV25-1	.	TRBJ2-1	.	TGTGCCAGCAGTGGCGAAACCCTGAATGAGCAGTTCTTC	CASSGETLNEQFF
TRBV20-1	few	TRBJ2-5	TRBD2	TGCAGTGCACCCAGTTCTAGCGGGAGGGATGGGACCCAGTACTTC	CSAPSSSGRDGTQYF
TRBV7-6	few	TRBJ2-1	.	TGTGCCAGCCCTCCTAATGCAGGCTCCTACAATGAGCAGTTCTTC	CASPPNAGSYNEQFF
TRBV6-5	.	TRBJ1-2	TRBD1	TGTGCCACCCGGACAGGGGGACTCTATGGCTACACCTTC	CATRTGGLYGYTF
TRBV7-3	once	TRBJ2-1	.	TGTGCCAGCAGTTTAACCGTGGAGGATGAGCAGTTCTTC	CASSLTVEDEQFF
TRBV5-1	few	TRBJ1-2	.	TGCGCCAGCAGCCCGGGCGCGCCTACCGGTGGCTACACCTTC	CASSPGAPTGGYTF
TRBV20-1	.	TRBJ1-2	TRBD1	TGCAGTGCTTTTGGGACAGCCTACTATGGCTACACCTTC	CSAFGTAYYGYTF
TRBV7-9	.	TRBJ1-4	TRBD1	TGTGCCAGCAGCGAACAGGGGGCTGAAGAAAAACTGTTTTTT	CASSEQGAEEKLFF
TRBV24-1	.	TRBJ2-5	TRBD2	TGTGCCACCAGTGACCCCACCTCTTGGGGAGCGGGGGGGCGAGAGACCCAGTACTTC	CATSDPTSWGAGGRETQYF
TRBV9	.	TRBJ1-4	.	TGTGCCAGCAGCGTAGGTGGGACGACTAATGAAAAACTGTTTTTT	CASSVGGTTNEKLFF
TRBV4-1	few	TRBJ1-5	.	TGCGCCAGCAGCCAAGACGGGGGGATGCAGCCCCAGCATTTT	CASSQDGGMQPQHF
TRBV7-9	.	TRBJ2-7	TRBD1	TGTGCCAGCAGCTCCCGGGACAGTTCCTACGAGCAGTACTTC	CASSSRDSSYEQYF
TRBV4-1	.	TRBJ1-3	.	TGCGCCAGCAGTCCGATACACTTCTCTGGAAACACCATATATTTT	CASSPIHFSGNTIYF
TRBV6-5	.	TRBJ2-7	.	TGTGCCAGCAGTGCCGGGGGTTTCGACGAGCAGTACTTC	CASSAGGFDEQYF
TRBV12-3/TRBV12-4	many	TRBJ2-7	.	TGTGCCAGCAGCCTGGGGGACGCCTACGAGCAGTACTTC	CASSLGDAYEQYF
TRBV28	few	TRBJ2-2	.	TGTGCCAGCAGTTGGGACAGCGGGAGTCGCACCGGGGAGCTGTTTTTT	CASSWDSGSRTGELFF
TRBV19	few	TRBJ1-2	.	TGTGCCAGTAGTGGTTGGACACAACGCGGCTATGGCTACACCTTC	CASSGWTQRGYGYTF
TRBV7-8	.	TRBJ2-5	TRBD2	TGTGCCAGCAGCTCTGCGGGAGGGCCCTTAGAGACCCAGTACTTC	CASSSAGGPLETQYF
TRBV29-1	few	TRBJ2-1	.	TGCAGCGTTGTCTGGGGGGAGCCGGCCTACAATGAGCAGTTCTTC	CSVVWGEPAYNEQFF
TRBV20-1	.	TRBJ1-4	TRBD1	TGCAGTGTCAAGCGACAGGGGGAAGGTGAAAAACTGTTTTTT	CSVKRQGEGEKLFF
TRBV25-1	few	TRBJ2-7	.	TGTGCCAGCAGTGAACTTCCCTGGACGACAGGATCCTACGAGCAGTACTTC	CASSELPWTTGSYEQYF